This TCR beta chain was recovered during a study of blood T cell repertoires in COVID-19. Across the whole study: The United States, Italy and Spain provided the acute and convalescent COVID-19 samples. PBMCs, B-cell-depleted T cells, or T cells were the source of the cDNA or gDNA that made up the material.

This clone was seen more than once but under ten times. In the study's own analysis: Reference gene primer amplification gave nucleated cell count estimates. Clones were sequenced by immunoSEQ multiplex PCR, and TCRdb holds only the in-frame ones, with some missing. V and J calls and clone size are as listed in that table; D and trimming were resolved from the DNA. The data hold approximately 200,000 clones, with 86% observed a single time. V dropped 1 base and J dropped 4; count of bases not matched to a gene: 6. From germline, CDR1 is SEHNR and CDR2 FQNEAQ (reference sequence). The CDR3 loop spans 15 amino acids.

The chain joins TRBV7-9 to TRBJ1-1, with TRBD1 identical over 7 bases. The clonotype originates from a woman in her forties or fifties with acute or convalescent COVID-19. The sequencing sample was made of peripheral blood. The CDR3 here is CASSLDTGVITEAFF. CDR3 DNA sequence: TGTGCCAGCAGCTTAGACACAGGGGTCATCACTGAAGCTTTCTTT.